This T cell receptor (beta chain) was captured by sequencing in a study of blood T cell repertoires in COVID-19. This CDR3 is 14 amino acids long. The V gene end was trimmed by 2 bases and the J gene end by 5 bases; junction bases not matched to a gene: 5. CDR1 SEHNR and CDR2 FQNEAQ come from the germline V gene (reference sequence). As processed by the authors: Cell counts per sample came from amplifying reference gene primers. Only in-frame clones appear in the TCRdb table, and some are missing; sequencing was by immunoSEQ multiplex PCR. Clone size and the V and J calls come from that table; the DNA yielded D and trimming. In the table there are about 50,000 clones, approximately 88% of which are singletons.

The J gene is TRBJ2-5, the V gene TRBV7-9; 7 bases match TRBD1. The sequenced sample consisted of peripheral blood. This TCR was sampled from a human donor with active COVID-19. The donor label of this sample is uncertain. CDR3 in amino acids: CASSLQGVWETQYF. The DNA of the CDR3 is TGTGCCAGCAGCTTACAGGGGGTTTGGGAGACCCAGTACTTC.